The 19 T cell receptor beta chains reported below all come from one sample, sequenced in a study of blood T cell repertoires in COVID-19. Some clones are missing from TCRdb's copy, which holds only in-frame ones; the method was immunoSEQ multiplex PCR. Among approximately 200,000 clones listed, less than 90% were seen once. Sequencing was performed on peripheral blood. Receptors were obtained from a woman between 55 and 75 years old who had recovered from COVID-19.

The V call is TRBV19, the J call TRBJ1-2; D unresolved. Per the germline V gene, CDR1 is LNHDA and CDR2 is SQIVND (reference sequence). With 7 bases removed from V and 1 base from J, the gap between germline ends came to 16 bases. The CDR3 runs to 15 residues. In DNA, the CDR3 is TGTGCCAGTAAGCGGTTGTATGGCATTAACTATGGCTACACCTTC. As protein: CASKRLYGINYGYTF. The complete variable domain, with remaining parts taken from reference TRBV19 and TRBJ1-2, reads DGGITQSPKYLFRKEGQNVTLSCEQNLNHDAMYWYRQDPGQGLRLIYYSQIVNDFQKGDIAEGYSVSREKKESFPLTVTSAQKNPTAFYLCASKRLYGINYGYTFGSGTRLTVV.

The chain joins TRBV2 to TRBJ2-1, with a tentative D call TRBD1 (5 bases). CDR3 length: 13 amino acids. With 3 bases removed from V and 10 bases from J, the gap between germline ends came to 13 bases. From germline, CDR1 is SNHLY and CDR2 FYNNEI. The CDR3 reads CASSEGPAGEQFF. The DNA for the CDR3 is TGTGCCAGCAGTGAGGGTCCGGCAGGGGAGCAGTTCTTC.

V usage is TRBV19 and J usage is TRBJ2-4, with 8 bases that match TRBD1. This CDR3 is 15 amino acids long. Germline CDR1 LNHDA, CDR2 SQIVND (reference sequence). The V and J ends lost 6 bases and 3 bases, in that order; junction bases with no gene match: 7. The CDR3 nucleotides read TGTGCCAGTAGGAACAGGGGGAGCGTCAAAAACATTCAGTACTTC. It yields the protein CASRNRGSVKNIQYF.

The chain employs TRBV30 and TRBJ2-7; 11 positions match TRBD2. V lost 2 bases, J lost 2 bases, and 5 bases stayed unmatched. This CDR3 is 15 amino acids long. The germline V gene encodes CDR1 GTSNPN and CDR2 SVGIG (reference sequence). CDR3 in amino acids: CAWSLAGGRTYEQYF. In DNA, the CDR3 is TGTGCCTGGAGTCTAGCGGGGGGCCGAACCTACGAGCAGTACTTC. The full variable domain, its missing parts supplied by reference TRBV30 and TRBJ2-7, is SQTIHQWPATLVQPVGSPLSLECTVEGTSNPNLYWYRQAAGRGLQLLFYSVGIGQISSEVPQNLSASRPQDRQFILSSKKLLLSDSGFYLCAWSLAGGRTYEQYFGPGTRLTVT.

The rearrangement joins TRBV6-5 to TRBJ1-2, with 8 nucleotides matching TRBD1. Germline lookup yields CDR1 MNHEY and CDR2 SVGAGI. This CDR3 is 15 amino acids long. The trim removed 6 bases at V and 4 bases at J, leaving 10 bases unmatched. The CDR3 sequence: CASSITQGVFYGYTF. CDR3 in DNA: TGTGCCAGCAGCATTACACAGGGGGTCTTCTATGGCTACACCTTC.

The chain uses TRBV7-8 and TRBJ2-1; 12 positions agree with TRBD2. The CDR3 sequence is 16 residues long. Germline values: CDR1 SGHVS, CDR2 FQNEAQ. V was clipped by 5 bases and J by 12 bases; unmatched bases: 14. For the CDR3, the DNA is TGTGCCAGCAGCGCCTACCTCGGGCTAGCGGGGGGGTGGCAGTTCTTC. It specifies CASSAYLGLAGGWQFF.

The CDR3 sequence: CATSREGGNGYTF. In DNA, the CDR3 is TGTGCCACCAGCAGAGAAGGGGGCAATGGCTACACCTTC. The rearrangement joins TRBV15 to TRBJ1-2; TRBD1 matches 7 bases. The CDR3 loop spans 13 amino acids. Trimming cost V 0 bases and J 6 bases; bases outside gene matches: 1. Per the germline V gene, CDR1 is LNHNV and CDR2 is YYDKDF (reference sequence).

The chain combines TRBV19 with TRBJ1-1, with 8 bases lining up with TRBD1. This CDR3 is built from 14 residues. Trimming took 8 bases from V and 6 from J; bases not matched to a gene: 11. The germline CDR1 and CDR2 sequences are LNHDA and SQIVND (reference sequence). The CDR3 here is CASGKDREIPEAFF. The DNA for the CDR3 is TGTGCCAGTGGGAAGGACAGGGAAATCCCTGAAGCTTTCTTT.

This clone has a handful of counts. The chain employs TRBV10-3 and TRBJ2-5; tentative D call: TRBD2 (6 bases). Trimming left V 7 bases short and J 4 bases short, with 13 bases between. This CDR3 comprises 13 residues. The germline gives CDR1 ENHRY, CDR2 SYGVKD. CDR3 nucleotides: TGTGCCATCAAGGCGGGGCAGGGAGAGACCCAGTACTTC. It codes for CAIKAGQGETQYF.

The rearrangement joins TRBV19 to TRBJ2-2; D gene ambiguous. The CDR3 length is 13 residues. V was cut by 8 bases and J by 1 base, with 8 bases left in between. The germline V gene encodes CDR1 LNHDA and CDR2 SQIVND (reference sequence). CDR3 in DNA: TGTGCCAGTGGCTCTCTGAACACCGGGGAGCTGTTTTTT. Amino acids: CASGSLNTGELFF.

This sequence joins TRBV9 and TRBJ1-2; the D is unclear. Germline values: CDR1 SGDLS, CDR2 YYNGEE. Between the trimmed V and J ends, which lost 0 bases and 4 bases, there was a span of 4 bases. CDR3 length: 12 amino acids. CDR3 in amino acids: CASSVGPYGYTF. The CDR3 DNA follows: TGTGCCAGCAGCGTAGGGCCCTATGGCTACACCTTC. Full variable domain (rest looked up from reference TRBV9 and TRBJ1-2): DSGVTQTPKHLITATGQRVTLRCSPRSGDLSVYWYQQSLDQGLQFLIQYYNGEERAKGNILERFSAQQFPDLHSELNLSSLELGDSALYFCASSVGPYGYTFGSGTRLTVV.

This sequence joins TRBV5-1 and TRBJ2-7; 8 bases agree with TRBD2. V was pared by 0 bases and J by 4 bases, with 3 bases of the junction left unmatched. The CDR3 consists of 14 residues. Germline assignment: CDR1 SGHRS and CDR2 YFSETQ. The CDR3 here is CASSLAAGGYEQYF. The CDR3 DNA is TGCGCCAGCAGCTTGGCTGCGGGGGGATACGAGCAGTACTTC.

This clone was seen more than once but under ten times. The chain joins TRBV15 to TRBJ2-2; D is perhaps TRBD1 (7 bases). The CDR3 consists of 16 residues. V was shortened by 0 bases and J by 3 bases, with 11 bases between the two germline ends. From germline, CDR1 is LNHNV and CDR2 YYDKDF (reference sequence). The CDR3 protein is CATSRDPRGDTGELFF. The DNA for the CDR3 is TGTGCCACCAGCAGAGATCCCAGGGGGGACACCGGGGAGCTGTTTTTT.

This clone was picked up one time. The CDR3 reads CASSPGVTGTQYF. CDR3 in DNA: TGTGCCAGCAGCCCAGGGGTTACTGGGACCCAGTACTTC. The V call is TRBV2, the J call TRBJ2-5; TRBD1 might be the D (6 bases). The CDR3 consists of 13 residues. Trimming stripped 6 bases from V and 7 bases from J, with 15 bases between. CDR1 is SNHLY, CDR2 FYNNEI, per germline.

The chain joins TRBV30 to TRBJ1-5, with D unresolved. CDR3 length: 13 amino acids. Germline values: CDR1 GTSNPN, CDR2 SVGIG (reference sequence). V was pared by 0 bases and J by 4 bases, with 7 bases between. CDR3 DNA sequence: TGTGCCTGGAGTGTAGCCGGGAATCAGCCCCAGCATTTT. Translation gives CAWSVAGNQPQHF.

The chain uses TRBV3-1 (or the pseudogene TRBV3-2) and TRBJ2-7; D remains unclear. Germline CDR1 LGHDT, CDR2 YNNKEL (reference sequence). The V end was cut by 5 bases, the J end by 4 bases, with 9 bases between. CDR3 length: 12 amino acids. CDR3 sequence reads: CASSNPQYEQYF. CDR3 coding DNA: TGTGCCAGCAGCAACCCCCAGTACGAGCAGTACTTC.

This chain connects TRBV5-4 to TRBJ1-2; 11 nucleotides line up with TRBD1. This CDR3 comprises 16 residues. J was trimmed by 4 bases and V by 4 bases; bases with no gene match: 9. In germline, CDR1 is SGHNT, CDR2 YYREEE (reference sequence). This CDR3 reads CASSTGTGGVLYGYTF. In DNA form, the CDR3 reads TGTGCCAGCAGCACCGGGACAGGGGGGGTCCTCTATGGCTACACCTTC. Drawing the rest from reference TRBV5-4 and TRBJ1-2, the complete variable domain is ETGVTQSPTHLIKTRGQQVTLRCSSQSGHNTVSWYQQALGQGPQFIFQYYREEENGRGNFPPRFSGLQFPNYSSELNVNALELDDSALYLCASSTGTGGVLYGYTFGSGTRLTVV.

The J gene is TRBJ2-7, the V gene TRBV6-6, with D maybe TRBD1 (6 bases). Trimming took off 5 bases at V and 5 bases at J, with 16 bases between the two ends. The CDR3 extends over 14 amino acids. CDR1 MNHNY and CDR2 SVGAGI come from the germline V gene (reference sequence). The CDR3 loop reads CASSKTQGDDEQYF. For the CDR3, the DNA is TGTGCCAGCAGTAAAACACAGGGAGACGACGAGCAGTACTTC.

This chain joins TRBV10-3 and TRBJ2-7; 7 bases map to TRBD1. Losses at the gene ends were 6 bases for V and 0 bases for J; bases not matched to a gene: 5. Per germline, CDR1 ENHRY and CDR2 SYGVKD. The CDR3 contains 14 residues. The chain's CDR3 is CAISGQESSYEQYF. DNA of the CDR3: TGTGCCATCAGCGGACAGGAAAGCTCCTACGAGCAGTACTTC.